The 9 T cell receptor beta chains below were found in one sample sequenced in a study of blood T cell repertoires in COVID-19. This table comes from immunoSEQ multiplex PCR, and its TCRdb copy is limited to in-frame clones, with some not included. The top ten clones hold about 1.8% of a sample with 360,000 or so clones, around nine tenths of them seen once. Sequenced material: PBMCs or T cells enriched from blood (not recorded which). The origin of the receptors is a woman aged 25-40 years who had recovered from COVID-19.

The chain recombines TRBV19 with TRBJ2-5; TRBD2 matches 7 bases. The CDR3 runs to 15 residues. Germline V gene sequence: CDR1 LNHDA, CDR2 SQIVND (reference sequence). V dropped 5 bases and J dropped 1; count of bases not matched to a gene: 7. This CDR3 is CASSSSSGFQETQYF. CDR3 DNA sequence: TGTGCCAGTAGTTCCTCTAGCGGATTCCAAGAGACCCAGTACTTC.

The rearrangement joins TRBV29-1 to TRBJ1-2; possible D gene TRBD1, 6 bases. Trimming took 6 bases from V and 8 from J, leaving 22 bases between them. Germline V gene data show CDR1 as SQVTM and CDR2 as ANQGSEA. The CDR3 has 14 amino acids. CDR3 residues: CSVSTGEVLRGYTF. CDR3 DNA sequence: TGCAGCGTCTCGACAGGCGAGGTATTAAGGGGCTACACCTTC.

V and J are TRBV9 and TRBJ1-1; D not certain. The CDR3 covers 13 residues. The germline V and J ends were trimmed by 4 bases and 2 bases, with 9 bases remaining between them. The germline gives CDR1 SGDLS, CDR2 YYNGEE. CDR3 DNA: TGTGCCAGCAGCATGCTAGAAAACACTGAAGCTTTCTTT. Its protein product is CASSMLENTEAFF.

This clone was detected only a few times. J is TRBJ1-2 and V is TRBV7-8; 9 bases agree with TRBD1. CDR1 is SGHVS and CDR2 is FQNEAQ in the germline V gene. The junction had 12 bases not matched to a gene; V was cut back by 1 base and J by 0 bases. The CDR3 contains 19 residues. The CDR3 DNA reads TGTGCCAGCAGCTTAGGTTTGCAACCGGGACAGGGAGCTAACTATGGCTACACCTTC. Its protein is CASSLGLQPGQGANYGYTF.

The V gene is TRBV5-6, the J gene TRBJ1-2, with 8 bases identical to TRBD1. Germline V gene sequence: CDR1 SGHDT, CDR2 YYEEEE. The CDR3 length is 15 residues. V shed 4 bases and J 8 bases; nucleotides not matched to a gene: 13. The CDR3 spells CASSPSDRVTWGYTF. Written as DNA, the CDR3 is TGTGCCAGCAGCCCATCGGACAGGGTCACTTGGGGCTACACCTTC. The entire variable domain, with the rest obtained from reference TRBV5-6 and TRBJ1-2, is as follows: DAGVTQSPTHLIKTRGQQVTLRCSPKSGHDTVSWYQQALGQGPQFIFQYYEEEERQRGNFPDRFSGHQFPNYSSELNVNALLLGDSALYLCASSPSDRVTWGYTFGSGTRLTVV.

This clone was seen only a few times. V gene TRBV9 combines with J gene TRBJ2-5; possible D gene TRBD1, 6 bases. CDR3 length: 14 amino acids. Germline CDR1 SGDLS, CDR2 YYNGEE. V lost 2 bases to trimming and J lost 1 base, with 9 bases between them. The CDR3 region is CASSVTGFQETQYF. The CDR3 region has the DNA TGTGCCAGCAGCGTTACAGGGTTCCAAGAGACCCAGTACTTC.

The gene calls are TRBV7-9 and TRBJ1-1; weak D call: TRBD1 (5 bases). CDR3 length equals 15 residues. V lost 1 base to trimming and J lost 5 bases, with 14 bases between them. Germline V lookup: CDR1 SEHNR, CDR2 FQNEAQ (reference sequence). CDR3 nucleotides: TGTGCCAGCAGCTTAGTTGTGGCAGGGCGGACTGAAGCTTTCTTT. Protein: CASSLVVAGRTEAFF.

The CDR3 sequence is CASSRGTGGAFGELFF. CDR3 nucleotide sequence: TGTGCCAGCTCGCGAGGGACAGGGGGCGCGTTCGGGGAGCTGTTTTTT. V gene TRBV18 combines with J gene TRBJ2-2; 12 bases are a match to TRBD1. Germline CDR1 reads KGHSH; CDR2 reads LQKENI. After removal of 6 bases from V and 7 bases from J, the junction contained 9 bases not matched to a gene. The CDR3 runs to 16 residues.

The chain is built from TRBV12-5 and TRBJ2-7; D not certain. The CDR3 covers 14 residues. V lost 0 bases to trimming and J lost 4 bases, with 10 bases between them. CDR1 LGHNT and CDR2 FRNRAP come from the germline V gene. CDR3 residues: CASGLVPSSYEQYF. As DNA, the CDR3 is TGTGCTAGTGGTTTGGTACCTTCCAGTTACGAGCAGTACTTC. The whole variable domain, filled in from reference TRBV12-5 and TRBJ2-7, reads DARVTQTPRHKVTEMGQEVTMRCQPILGHNTVFWYRQTMMQGLELLAYFRNRAPLDDSGMPKDRFSAEMPDATLATLKIQPSEPRDSAVYFCASGLVPSSYEQYFGPGTRLTVT.